These T cell receptor beta chains were read from a single sample in a study of shared clonotypes between healthy human individuals. Using immunoSEQ multiplex PCR, the repertoire was profiled, and TCRdb retains in-frame clones only, with some absent. The data show under 300,000 clones, approximately 70% seen once. Sequenced sample: memory CD4+ T cells sorted from blood. The receptors shown here come from a man between 25 and 39 years old in good health. Both conserved end residues are part of each CDR3. The D gene is left open where the match is weak. Size values are once, few and many counts, or a class for expanded clones, and some rows have none.

TRBJ2-5,.,.,TRBV5-1,TGCGCCACCTCGCTCGGGGTAGAAGAGACCCAGTACTTC,CATSLGVEETQYF
TRBJ2-1,TRBD2,few,TRBV6-6,TGTGCCAGCACCCCCACTAGCGGGGGCCCCAATGAGCAGTTCTTC,CASTPTSGGPNEQFF
TRBJ2-5,.,many,TRBV28,TGTGCCAGCAGTTTCCGACAGACTCAAGAGACCCAGTACTTC,CASSFRQTQETQYF
TRBJ2-3,TRBD1,few,TRBV7-9,TGTGCCAGCAGCGCGGACAGGGTCACAGATACGCAGTATTTT,CASSADRVTDTQYF
TRBJ2-7,.,.,TRBV21-1,TGTGCCAGCAGCAAAGTAGGCTACGAGCAGTACTTC,CASSKVGYEQYF
TRBJ1-1,.,.,TRBV30,TGTGCCTGGAGTCGATTCGGGGCCAACACTGAAGCTTTCTTT,CAWSRFGANTEAFF
TRBJ2-7,.,.,TRBV27,TGTGCCAGCAGTCGACAGGGAGGGTTGCGCGAGCAGTACTTC,CASSRQGGLREQYF
TRBJ2-3,TRBD1,.,TRBV27,TGTGCCAGCAGTTTAGGTGACAGGGGCACAGATACGCAGTATTTT,CASSLGDRGTDTQYF
TRBJ2-1,TRBD1,.,TRBV5-1,TGCGCCAGCAGCTTGATCGGGACAGGGTACTACAATGAGCAGTTCTTC,CASSLIGTGYYNEQFF
TRBJ1-1,.,.,TRBV28,TGTGCCAGCAGTTTATATGCCACTGAAGCTTTCTTT,CASSLYATEAFF
TRBJ2-7,TRBD1,.,TRBV5-1,TGCGCCAGCAGCTGGGGAGGGACAGGGGGCTACGAGCAGTACTTC,CASSWGGTGGYEQYF
TRBJ1-1,.,.,TRBV28,TGTGCCAGCAGTTTGACGGTTAGTTTGACGAGACCTGAAGCTTTCTTT,CASSLTVSLTRPEAFF
TRBJ2-1,TRBD1,.,TRBV11-3,TGTGCCAGCAGCATAATGGACAGGGGGAGAGATGAGCAGTTCTTC,CASSIMDRGRDEQFF
TRBJ2-7,TRBD2,.,TRBV4-3,TGCGCCAGCAGCCAGCAACTAGCGGTTGAGCAGTACTTC,CASSQQLAVEQYF
TRBJ2-2,TRBD2,few,TRBV10-3,TGTGCCATCAGGGGTAGCGGGAGGAACACCGGGGAGCTGTTTTTT,CAIRGSGRNTGELFF
TRBJ2-7,.,.,TRBV6-5,TGTGCCAGTTCCCGGACGGCGAGCTCCTACGAGCAGTACTTC,CASSRTASSYEQYF
TRBJ2-2,.,few,TRBV7-6,TGTGCCAGCGGCCAGACCAACCAAAACACCGGGGAGCTGTTTTTT,CASGQTNQNTGELFF
TRBJ2-1,TRBD2,once,TRBV28,TGTGCCAGCAGCTCCGGGACTAGCGGGTACAATGAGCAGTTCTTC,CASSSGTSGYNEQFF
TRBJ1-4,.,.,TRBV18,TGTGCCAGCTCGTCGGCCGCGAGGCCCAATGAAAAACTGTTTTTT,CASSSAARPNEKLFF
TRBJ1-2,.,.,TRBV28,TGTGCCAGCTCCCAAATAGCACTCTATGGCTACACCTTC,CASSQIALYGYTF
TRBJ2-3,.,.,TRBV10-3,TGTGCCATCAGAAAAACAGGGAACACAGATACGCAGTATTTT,CAIRKTGNTDTQYF
TRBJ1-5,.,.,TRBV6-5,TGTGCCAGCAGTTCAGGGGCGCTCAATCAGCCCCAGCATTTT,CASSSGALNQPQHF
TRBJ2-6,.,.,TRBV2,TGTGCCAGCAGTGGCAGGGGGAGGTCTGGGGCCAACGTCCTGACTTTC,CASSGRGRSGANVLTF
TRBJ1-2,TRBD1,.,TRBV5-4,TGTGCCAGCAGCTCTATTCGACAGGGGGTCAACTATGGCTACACCTTC,CASSSIRQGVNYGYTF
TRBJ2-1,TRBD1,once,TRBV5-1,TGCGCCAGCAGCTTGGATCCGGGACAGGGATACAATGAGCAGTTCTTC,CASSLDPGQGYNEQFF
TRBJ2-7,TRBD2,.,TRBV18,TGTGCCAGCTCGCGGGGGGGCTACGAGCAGTACTTC,CASSRGGYEQYF
TRBJ1-5,.,.,TRBV7-2,TGTGCCAGCAGCCTTTTTAATCAGCCCCAGCATTTT,CASSLFNQPQHF
TRBJ2-1,TRBD2,few,TRBV9,TGTGCCAGCAGCGGCGGGAGGGCCGACGATGCCTTCTTC,CASSGGRADDAFF
TRBJ2-3,TRBD2,.,TRBV5-1,TGCGCCAGCAGGGTAGCGGGAGCCCCCACAGATACGCAGTATTTT,CASRVAGAPTDTQYF
TRBJ1-2,.,.,TRBV6-6,TGTGCCAGCAGACCCGACCCTGTCGGTTACTATGGCTACACCTTC,CASRPDPVGYYGYTF
TRBJ1-3,.,few,TRBV9,TGTGCCAGCAGCCCGAGGGACCTAATAAACACCATATATTTT,CASSPRDLINTIYF
TRBJ2-1,TRBD2,.,TRBV7-6,TGTGCCAGCAGTCGCAGGTCGACGGGAGGCTTCTACAATGAGCAGTTCTTC,CASSRRSTGGFYNEQFF
TRBJ2-7,.,.,TRBV28,TGTGCCAGCAGTTCCCACAGGGAGCATAACTTC,CASSSHREHNF
TRBJ1-5,.,.,TRBV28,TGTGCCAGCAGTTTGCTCGCAGGTCCGCCCCAGCATTTT,CASSLLAGPPQHF
TRBJ2-5,.,once,TRBV11-2,TGTGCCAGCAGCTTAGAAGGGACTCCAGAGACCCAGTACTTC,CASSLEGTPETQYF
TRBJ2-1,TRBD2,.,TRBV5-6,TGTGCCAGCAGCTTGAGACTAGCGGCCAGCTCCTACAATGAGCAGTTCTTC,CASSLRLAASSYNEQFF
TRBJ2-5,TRBD1,.,TRBV29-1,TGCAGCGTTCTGACAGGGCAAGAGACCCAGTACTTC,CSVLTGQETQYF
TRBJ2-5,TRBD1,.,TRBV6-5,TGTGCCAGCAGTTACTCGCCAGGGGGAAAGACCCAGTACTTC,CASSYSPGGKTQYF
TRBJ2-6,.,.,TRBV28,TGTGCCAGCAGGTCCGGGGGCGCGGGGATTGGGGCCAACGTCCTGACTTTC,CASRSGGAGIGANVLTF
TRBJ2-7,.,.,TRBV2,TGTGCCAGCAATGAAGCAACCTACGAGCAGTACTTC,CASNEATYEQYF
TRBJ1-4,.,.,TRBV7-9,TGTGCCAGCAGCCCCCAGGGGGAAAAACTGTTTTTT,CASSPQGEKLFF
TRBJ2-6,.,.,TRBV27,TGTGCCAGCAGTTATAGGCCGGCCAACGTCCTGACTTTC,CASSYRPANVLTF
TRBJ2-4,.,many,TRBV7-2,TGTGCCAGCAGCTTAGCGTCTTGGGACATTCAGTACTTC,CASSLASWDIQYF
TRBJ2-5,TRBD2,.,TRBV15,TGTGCCACCAGCAGAGTAGCGGGGTTGGGGGCGGAGACCCAGTACTTC,CATSRVAGLGAETQYF
TRBJ1-3,TRBD1,.,TRBV4-1,TGCGCCAGCAGCCCCCGGGACAGGGGAGGAAACACCATATATTTT,CASSPRDRGGNTIYF
TRBJ2-1,TRBD2,.,TRBV7-2,TGTGCCAGCAGCTTAGGGGTCGGGGGGAGCGATGAGCAGTTCTTC,CASSLGVGGSDEQFF
TRBJ2-3,.,.,TRBV5-4,TGTGCCAGCAGCTTGCGGGCGGATAGATTGACGCAGTATTTT,CASSLRADRLTQYF
TRBJ2-2,.,few,TRBV4-1,TGCGCCAGCAGCCTAACAGACTTGAACACCGGGGAGCTGTTTTTT,CASSLTDLNTGELFF
TRBJ2-7,.,.,TRBV5-1,TGCGCCAGCAGCTCGGGGGTATCCTACGAGCAGTACTTC,CASSSGVSYEQYF
TRBJ2-7,TRBD2,.,TRBV27,TGTGCCAGCAGTTTTTTTGGGGCTAGCGGGGGATACGAGCAGTACTTC,CASSFFGASGGYEQYF
TRBJ1-5,.,many,TRBV12-5,TGTGCTAGTGGTAGGGATATAGGTCAGCCCCAGCATTTT,CASGRDIGQPQHF
TRBJ2-2,TRBD2,.,TRBV9,TGTGCCAGCAGCGTAGCTCTTCCCTTAGCGGGAGCCCCCGGGGAGCTGTTTTTT,CASSVALPLAGAPGELFF
TRBJ2-7,.,.,TRBV6-5,TGTGCCAGCAGTTACTTGGGCCCCTACGAGCAGTACTTC,CASSYLGPYEQYF
TRBJ2-7,.,.,TRBV2,TGTGCCAGCAGGATTAGCGAGGCTTCTTACGAGCAGTACTTC,CASRISEASYEQYF
TRBJ2-3,TRBD1,.,TRBV5-1,TGCGCCAGCAGCTTGGCTGGCCCCGGGACAGGGGCCGCAGATACGCAGTATTTT,CASSLAGPGTGAADTQYF
TRBJ2-5,.,.,TRBV5-5,TGTGCCAGCAGCTTGGCGGGGTCCCAAGAGACCCAGTACTTC,CASSLAGSQETQYF
TRBJ1-2,.,.,TRBV2,TGTGCCAGCAGTGCGTCCCAGGGCCTGGGCTATGGCTACACCTTC,CASSASQGLGYGYTF